This T cell receptor beta chain was identified during a study of T-cell reconstitution after alpha-beta-depleted transplantation in children. Preparation of the TCRbeta library used unique molecular identifiers. TCRdb processed the PCR reads anew with MiXCR; each CDR3 protein has one entry. Of approximately 93,000 distinct CDR3 sequences listed, 6.5% to 8.5% are singletons. The V end lost 3 bases, the J end lost 2 bases, and 13 bases lay between the germline ends. There are 15 residues in the CDR3. Germline loops: CDR1 MNHEY, CDR2 SVGAGI. This clonotype was detected many times. This TCR derives from a human donor who donated a stem cell graft to a child with congenital amegakaryocytic thrombocytopenia. Sample: PBMCs from the stem cell graft donor, taken from the stem cell graft. V usage is TRBV6-5 and J usage is TRBJ2-5, with D maybe TRBD2 (6 bases). The CDR3 loop is CASSYMASEQETQYF. The DNA of the CDR3 is TGTGCCAGCAGTTATATGGCTAGCGAACAAGAGACCCAGTACTTC.